Listed below are T cell receptor beta chains from one sample, sequenced in a study of blood T cell repertoires in COVID-19. Sequencing was performed with immunoSEQ multiplex PCR; in TCRdb, only in-frame clones are kept and a portion is missing. The sample lists around 220,000 clones, more than 70% seen once, with about 7.2% in the top ten. The source material was PBMCs or T cells enriched from blood (not recorded which). The source is a woman in her forties with acute COVID-19. Each CDR3 is given with its conserved first and last residue. Clone size appears in some rows only: once, few, many, or a class for an expanded clone.

clone_size v_call cdr3_aa
few TRBV7-2 CASSFEGTDHQPQHF
NA TRBV28 CASTAGRPNEKLFF
NA TRBV28 CASSARPTTPGYTF
NA TRBV7-2 CASSPGAAGNTIYF
once TRBV7-2 CASSLGGFGQPQHF
NA TRBV18 CASSPLQMNTEAFF
few TRBV30 CAWDPDGGILEAFF
NA TRBV7-9 CASSLTGISLAFF
NA TRBV6-2/TRBV6-3 CASSYWQGAPNEQFF
NA TRBV27 CASSLETARNEKLFF